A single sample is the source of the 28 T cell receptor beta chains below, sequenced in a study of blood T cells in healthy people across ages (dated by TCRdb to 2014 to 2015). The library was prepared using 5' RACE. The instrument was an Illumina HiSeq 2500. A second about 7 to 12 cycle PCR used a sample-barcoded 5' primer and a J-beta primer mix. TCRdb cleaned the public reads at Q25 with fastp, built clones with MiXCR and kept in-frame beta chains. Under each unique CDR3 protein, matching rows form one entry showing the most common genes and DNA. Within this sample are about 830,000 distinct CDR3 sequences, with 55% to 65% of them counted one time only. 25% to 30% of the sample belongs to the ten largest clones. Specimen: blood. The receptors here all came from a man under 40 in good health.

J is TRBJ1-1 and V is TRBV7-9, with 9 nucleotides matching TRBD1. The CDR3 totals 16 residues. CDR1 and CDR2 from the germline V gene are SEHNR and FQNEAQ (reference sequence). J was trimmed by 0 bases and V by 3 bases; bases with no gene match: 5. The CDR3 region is CASSFPGQGLNTEAFF. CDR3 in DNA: TGTGCCAGCAGCTTCCCGGGACAGGGTTTGAACACTGAAGCTTTCTTT.

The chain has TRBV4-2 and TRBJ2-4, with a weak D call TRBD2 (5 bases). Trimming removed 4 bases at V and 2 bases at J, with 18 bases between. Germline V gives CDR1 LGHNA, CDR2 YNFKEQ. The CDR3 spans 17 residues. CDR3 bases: TGTGCCAGCAGCCCAGAGGGCGACCTCTTTACCAAAAACATTCAGTACTTC. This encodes CASSPEGDLFTKNIQYF.

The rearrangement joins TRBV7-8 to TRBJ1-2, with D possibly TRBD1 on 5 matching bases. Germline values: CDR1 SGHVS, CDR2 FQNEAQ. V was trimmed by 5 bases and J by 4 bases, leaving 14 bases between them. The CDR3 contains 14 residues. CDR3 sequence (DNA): TGTGCCAGCAGCCGCGGAGGGACCGTCTATGGCTACACCTTC. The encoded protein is CASSRGGTVYGYTF. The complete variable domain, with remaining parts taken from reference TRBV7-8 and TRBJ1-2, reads GAGVSQSPRYKVAKRGQDVALRCDPISGHVSLFWYQQALGQGPEFLTYFQNEAQLDKSGLPSDRFFAERPEGSVSTLKIQRTQQEDSAVYLCASSRGGTVYGYTFGSGTRLTVV.

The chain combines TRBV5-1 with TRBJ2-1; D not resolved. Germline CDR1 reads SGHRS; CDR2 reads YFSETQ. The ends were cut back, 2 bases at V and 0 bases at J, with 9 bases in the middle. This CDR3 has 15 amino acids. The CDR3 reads CASSFPTSSYNEQFF. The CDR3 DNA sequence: TGCGCCAGCAGCTTTCCAACGAGCTCCTACAATGAGCAGTTCTTC. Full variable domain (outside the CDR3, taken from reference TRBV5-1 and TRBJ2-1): KAGVTQTPRYLIKTRGQQVTLSCSPISGHRSVSWYQQTPGQGLQFLFEYFSETQRNKGNFPGRFSGRQFSNSRSEMNVSTLELGDSALYLCASSFPTSSYNEQFFGPGTRLTVL.

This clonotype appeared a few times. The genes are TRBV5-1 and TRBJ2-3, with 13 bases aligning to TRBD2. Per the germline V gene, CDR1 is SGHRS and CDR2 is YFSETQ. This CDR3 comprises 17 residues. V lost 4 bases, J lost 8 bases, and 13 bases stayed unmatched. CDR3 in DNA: TGCGCCAGCAGCGCCAGAGGACTAGCGGGGGATCGGGGTACGCAGTATTTT. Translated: CASSARGLAGDRGTQYF.

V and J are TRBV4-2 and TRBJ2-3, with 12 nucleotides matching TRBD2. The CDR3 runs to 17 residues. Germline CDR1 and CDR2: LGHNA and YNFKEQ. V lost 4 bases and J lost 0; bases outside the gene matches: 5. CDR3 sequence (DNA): TGTGCCAGCAGCCCGGGACTAGCGGGCATTAGCACAGATACGCAGTATTTT. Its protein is CASSPGLAGISTDTQYF.

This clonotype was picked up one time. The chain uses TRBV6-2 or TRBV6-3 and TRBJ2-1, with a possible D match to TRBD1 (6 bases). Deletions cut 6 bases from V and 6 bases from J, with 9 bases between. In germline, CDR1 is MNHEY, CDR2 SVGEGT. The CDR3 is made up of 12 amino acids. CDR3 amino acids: CASRLDSNEQFF. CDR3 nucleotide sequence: TGTGCCAGCAGACTGGACAGCAATGAGCAGTTCTTC.

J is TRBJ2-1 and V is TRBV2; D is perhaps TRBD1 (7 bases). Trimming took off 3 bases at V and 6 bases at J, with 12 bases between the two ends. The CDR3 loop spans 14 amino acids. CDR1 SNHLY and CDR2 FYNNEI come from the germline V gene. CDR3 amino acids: CASSDQGGTNEQFF. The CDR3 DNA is TGTGCCAGCAGTGACCAGGGGGGAACCAATGAGCAGTTCTTC.

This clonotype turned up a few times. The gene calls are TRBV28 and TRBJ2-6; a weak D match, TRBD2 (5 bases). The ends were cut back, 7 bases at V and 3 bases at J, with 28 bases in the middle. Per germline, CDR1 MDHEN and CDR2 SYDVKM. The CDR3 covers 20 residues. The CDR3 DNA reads TGTGCCAGCAAAACGAAATCGGACTGGCAAGTGGGCGGTGGGGCCAACGTCCTGACTTTC. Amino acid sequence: CASKTKSDWQVGGGANVLTF.

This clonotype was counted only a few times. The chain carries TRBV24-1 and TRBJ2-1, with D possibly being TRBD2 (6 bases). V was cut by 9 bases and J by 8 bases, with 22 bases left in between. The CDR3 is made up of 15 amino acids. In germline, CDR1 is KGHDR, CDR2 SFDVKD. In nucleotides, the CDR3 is TGTGCCACCTCATTTAAAGACACTAGCAAGGATGAGCAGTTCTTC. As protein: CATSFKDTSKDEQFF.

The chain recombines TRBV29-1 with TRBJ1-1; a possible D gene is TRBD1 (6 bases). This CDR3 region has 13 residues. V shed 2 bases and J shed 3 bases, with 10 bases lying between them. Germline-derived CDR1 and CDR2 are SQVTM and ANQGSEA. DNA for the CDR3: TGCAGCGTTGAAACAGGGTCCCACACTGAAGCTTTCTTT. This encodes CSVETGSHTEAFF. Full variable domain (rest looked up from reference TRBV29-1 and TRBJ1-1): SAVISQKPSRDICQRGTSLTIQCQVDSQVTMMFWYRQQPGQSLTLIATANQGSEATYESGFVIDKFPISRPNLTFSTLTVSNMSPEDSSIYLCSVETGSHTEAFFGQGTRLTVV.

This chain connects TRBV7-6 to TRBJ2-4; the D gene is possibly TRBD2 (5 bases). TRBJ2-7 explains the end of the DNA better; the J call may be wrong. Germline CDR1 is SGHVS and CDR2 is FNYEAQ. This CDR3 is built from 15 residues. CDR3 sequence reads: CASSSSWTGSYEQYF. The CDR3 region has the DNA TGTGCCAGCAGCTCTTCATGGACGGGATCCTACGAGCAGTACTTC.

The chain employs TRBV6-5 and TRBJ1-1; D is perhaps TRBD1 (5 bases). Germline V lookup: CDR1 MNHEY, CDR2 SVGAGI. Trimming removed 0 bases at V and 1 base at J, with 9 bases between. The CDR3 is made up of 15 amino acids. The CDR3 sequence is CASSYSAGRNTEAFF. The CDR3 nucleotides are TGTGCCAGCAGTTACTCGGCAGGGAGGAACACTGAAGCTTTCTTT.

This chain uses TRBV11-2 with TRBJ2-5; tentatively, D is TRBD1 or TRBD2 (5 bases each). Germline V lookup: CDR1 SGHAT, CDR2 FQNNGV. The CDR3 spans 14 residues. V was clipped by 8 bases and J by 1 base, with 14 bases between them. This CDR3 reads CASGGGQVQETQYF. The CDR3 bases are TGTGCCAGCGGCGGAGGACAAGTCCAAGAGACCCAGTACTTC.

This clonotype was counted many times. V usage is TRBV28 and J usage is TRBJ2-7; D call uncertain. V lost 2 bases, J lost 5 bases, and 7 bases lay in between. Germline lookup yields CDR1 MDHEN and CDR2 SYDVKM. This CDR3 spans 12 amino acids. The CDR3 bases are TGTGCCAGCAGTTTAGTCTGGGACGAGCAGTACTTC. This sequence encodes CASSLVWDEQYF.

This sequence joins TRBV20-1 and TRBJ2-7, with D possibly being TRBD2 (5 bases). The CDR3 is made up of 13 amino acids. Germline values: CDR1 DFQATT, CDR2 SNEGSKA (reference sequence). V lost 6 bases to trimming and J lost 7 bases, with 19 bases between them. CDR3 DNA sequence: TGCAGTGCCGAGGGCCGTGGCCCCGGTGAGCAGTACTTC. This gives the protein CSAEGRGPGEQYF.

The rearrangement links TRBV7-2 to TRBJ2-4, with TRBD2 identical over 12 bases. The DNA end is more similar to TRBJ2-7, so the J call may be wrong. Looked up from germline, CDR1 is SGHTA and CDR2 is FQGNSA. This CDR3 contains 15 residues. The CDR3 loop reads CASSLTSGGSLEQYF. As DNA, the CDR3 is TGTGCCAGCAGCTTGACTAGCGGGGGTTCCCTCGAGCAGTACTTC.

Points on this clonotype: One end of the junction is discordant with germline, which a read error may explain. CDR3 region: CASSSPRGTPSQLQHF. The CDR3 DNA sequence: TGTGCCAGCAGCTCTCCGCGGGGTACTCCTAGTCAGCTCCAGCATTTT. The chain combines TRBV7-9 with TRBJ1-5; no clear D. Germline loops: CDR1 SEHNR, CDR2 FQNEAQ (reference sequence). The CDR3 is 16 amino acids.

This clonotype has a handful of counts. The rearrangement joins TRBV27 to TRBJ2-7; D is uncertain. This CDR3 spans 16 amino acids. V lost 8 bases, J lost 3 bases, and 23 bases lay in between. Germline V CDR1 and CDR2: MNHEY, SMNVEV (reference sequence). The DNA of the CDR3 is TGTGCCAGCGCTAGAGAGAGCCAAGCCCTATTCTACGAGCAGTACTTC. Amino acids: CASARESQALFYEQYF.

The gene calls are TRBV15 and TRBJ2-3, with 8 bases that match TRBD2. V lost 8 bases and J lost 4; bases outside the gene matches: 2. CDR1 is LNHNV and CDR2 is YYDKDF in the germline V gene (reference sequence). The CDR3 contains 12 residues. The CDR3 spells CATGLAPDTQYF. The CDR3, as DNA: TGTGCCACCGGACTAGCCCCAGATACGCAGTATTTT.

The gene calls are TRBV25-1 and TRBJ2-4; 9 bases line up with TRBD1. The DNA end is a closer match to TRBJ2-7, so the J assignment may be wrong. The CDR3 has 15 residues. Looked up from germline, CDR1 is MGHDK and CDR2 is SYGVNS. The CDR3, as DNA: TGTGCCAGCAGTGAATCCCCGGGACAGGGATACGAGCAGTACTTC. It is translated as CASSESPGQGYEQYF.

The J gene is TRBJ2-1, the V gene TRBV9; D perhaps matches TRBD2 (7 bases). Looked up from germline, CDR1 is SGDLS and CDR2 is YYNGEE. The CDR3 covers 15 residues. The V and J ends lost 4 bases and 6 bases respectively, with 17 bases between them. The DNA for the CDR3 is TGTGCCAGCAGCCTCTATGGCGGGGGCCGCAATGAGCAGTTCTTC. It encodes CASSLYGGGRNEQFF.

This CDR3 is CSAPRTQYF. The CDR3 region has the DNA TGCAGTGCCCCGAGGACCCAGTACTTC. The V and J genes are TRBV20-1 and TRBJ2-5; D ambiguous. Germline-derived CDR1 and CDR2 are DFQATT and SNEGSKA (reference sequence). The V gene lost 6 bases and the J gene lost 7 bases, with 6 bases spanning the gap. The CDR3 runs to 9 residues.

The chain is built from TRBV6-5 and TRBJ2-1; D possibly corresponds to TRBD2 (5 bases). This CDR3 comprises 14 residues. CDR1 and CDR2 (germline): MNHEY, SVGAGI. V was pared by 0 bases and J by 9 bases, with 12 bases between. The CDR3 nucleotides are TGTGCCAGCAGTTACTCGGGCGGGCTGGGTGAGCAGTTCTTC. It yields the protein CASSYSGGLGEQFF.

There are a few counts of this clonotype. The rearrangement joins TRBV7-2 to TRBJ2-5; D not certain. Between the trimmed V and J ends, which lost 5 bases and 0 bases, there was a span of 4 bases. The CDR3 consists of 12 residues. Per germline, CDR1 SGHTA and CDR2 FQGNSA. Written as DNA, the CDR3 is TGTGCCAGCAGCCGACACCAAGAGACCCAGTACTTC. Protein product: CASSRHQETQYF.

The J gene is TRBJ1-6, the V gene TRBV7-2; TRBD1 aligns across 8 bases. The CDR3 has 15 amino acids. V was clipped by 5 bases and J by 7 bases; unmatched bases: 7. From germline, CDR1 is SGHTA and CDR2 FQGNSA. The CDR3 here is CASSQGAGKNSPLHF. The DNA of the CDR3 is TGTGCCAGCAGCCAGGGGGCTGGGAAGAATTCACCCCTCCACTTT.

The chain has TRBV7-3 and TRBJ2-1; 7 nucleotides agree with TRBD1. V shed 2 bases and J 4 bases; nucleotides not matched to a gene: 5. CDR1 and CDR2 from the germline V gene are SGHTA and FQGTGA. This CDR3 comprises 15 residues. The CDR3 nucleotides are TGTGCCAGCAGCTTAGATGACAGGGAATACAATGAGCAGTTCTTC. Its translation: CASSLDDREYNEQFF.

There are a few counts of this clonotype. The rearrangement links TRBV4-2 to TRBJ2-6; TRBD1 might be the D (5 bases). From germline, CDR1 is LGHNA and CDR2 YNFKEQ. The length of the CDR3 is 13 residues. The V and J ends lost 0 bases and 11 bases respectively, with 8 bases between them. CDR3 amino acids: CASSQEGRYVLTF. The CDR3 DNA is TGTGCCAGCAGCCAAGAGGGGCGGTACGTCCTGACTTTC.